The next 4 T cell receptor beta chains were all read from a single sample in a study of blood T cell repertoires in COVID-19. The method was immunoSEQ multiplex PCR; TCRdb's version includes in-frame clones alone and lacks a portion of them. The profile shows 350,000 to 550,000 clones, nearly 90% of them singletons. The specimen sequenced was PBMCs or T cells enriched from blood (not recorded which). The receptors derive from a young woman with acute COVID-19.

The V gene is TRBV10-2, the J gene TRBJ1-2; D is possibly TRBD1 (5 bases). The CDR3 spans 16 residues. V lost 0 bases and J 2 bases, leaving 13 bases between the germline ends. Germline V gene sequence: CDR1 WSHSY, CDR2 SAAADI. CDR3 amino acids: CASSESSVGGNYGYTF. The CDR3 DNA is TGCGCCAGCAGTGAGTCGAGTGTGGGGGGAAACTATGGCTACACCTTC.

V gene TRBV7-2 combines with J gene TRBJ2-7; 7 bases agree with TRBD2. The V segment lost 5 bases and the J segment 7 bases; nucleotides outside the gene matches: 17. Germline lookup yields CDR1 SGHTA and CDR2 FQGNSA. The CDR3 is made up of 16 amino acids. The CDR3 loop is CASSPQRASGGLEQYF. Written as DNA, the CDR3 is TGTGCCAGCAGCCCCCAGAGGGCTAGCGGAGGTTTGGAGCAGTACTTC.

This rearrangement joins TRBV4-1 to TRBJ2-1, with D possibly TRBD2 on 6 matching bases. Germline lookup yields CDR1 MGHRA and CDR2 YSYEKL. With 3 bases removed from V and 5 bases from J, the gap between germline ends came to 17 bases. The CDR3 is 16 amino acids. The CDR3: CASSHAPGAGNNEQFF. DNA for the CDR3: TGCGCCAGCAGCCACGCACCGGGAGCCGGGAACAATGAGCAGTTCTTC.

The chain carries TRBV5-6 and TRBJ1-3; D is ambiguous. V lost 4 bases and J lost 0, with 11 bases in between. Germline loops: CDR1 SGHDT, CDR2 YYEEEE. This CDR3 has 15 amino acids. The CDR3 coding sequence is TGTGCCAGCAGCAAGCCCAATCACTCTGGAAACACCATATATTTT. The encoded protein is CASSKPNHSGNTIYF.